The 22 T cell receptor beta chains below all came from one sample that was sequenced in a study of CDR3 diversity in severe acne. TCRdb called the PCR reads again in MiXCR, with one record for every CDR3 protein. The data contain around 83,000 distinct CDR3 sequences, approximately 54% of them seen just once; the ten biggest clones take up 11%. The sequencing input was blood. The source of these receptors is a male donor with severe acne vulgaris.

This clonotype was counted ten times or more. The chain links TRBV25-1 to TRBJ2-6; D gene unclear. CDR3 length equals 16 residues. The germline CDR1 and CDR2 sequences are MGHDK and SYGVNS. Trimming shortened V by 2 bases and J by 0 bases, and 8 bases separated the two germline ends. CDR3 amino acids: CASSEARSSGANVLTF. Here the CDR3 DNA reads TGTGCCAGCAGTGAAGCACGGTCCTCTGGGGCCAACGTCCTGACTTTC.

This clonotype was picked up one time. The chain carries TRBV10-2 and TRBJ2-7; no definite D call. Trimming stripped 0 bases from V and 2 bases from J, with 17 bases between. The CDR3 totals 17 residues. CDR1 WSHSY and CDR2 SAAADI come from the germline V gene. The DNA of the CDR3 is TGCGCCAGCAGTGAGTCGAACAGTGTCAGCGTTGCCTACGAGCAGTACTTC. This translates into CASSESNSVSVAYEQYF.

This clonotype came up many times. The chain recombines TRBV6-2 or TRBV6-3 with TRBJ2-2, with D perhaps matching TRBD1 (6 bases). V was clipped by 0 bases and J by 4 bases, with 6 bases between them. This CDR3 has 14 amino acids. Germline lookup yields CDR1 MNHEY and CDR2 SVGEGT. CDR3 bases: TGTGCCAGCAGTTACTCGGACAGCACCGGGGAGCTGTTTTTT. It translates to CASSYSDSTGELFF.

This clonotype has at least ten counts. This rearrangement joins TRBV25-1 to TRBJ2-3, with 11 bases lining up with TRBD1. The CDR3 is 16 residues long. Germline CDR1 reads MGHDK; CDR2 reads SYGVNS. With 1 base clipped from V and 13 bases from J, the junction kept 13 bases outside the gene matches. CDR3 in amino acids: CASSELGGTGGIREYF. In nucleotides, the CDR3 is TGTGCCAGCAGTGAATTAGGCGGGACAGGGGGAATACGGGAGTATTTT.

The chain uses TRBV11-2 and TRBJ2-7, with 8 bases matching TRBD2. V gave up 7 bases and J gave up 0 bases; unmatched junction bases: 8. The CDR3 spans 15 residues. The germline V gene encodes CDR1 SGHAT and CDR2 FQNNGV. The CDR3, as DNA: TGTGCCAGCACCACGGGACTAGATTACTCCTACGAGCAGTACTTC. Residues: CASTTGLDYSYEQYF.

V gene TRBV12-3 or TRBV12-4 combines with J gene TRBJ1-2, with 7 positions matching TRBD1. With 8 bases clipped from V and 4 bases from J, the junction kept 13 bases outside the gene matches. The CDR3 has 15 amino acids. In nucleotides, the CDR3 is TGTGCCAGCGACGACTCGGGACAGCGACCCTATGGCTACACCTTC. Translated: CASDDSGQRPYGYTF.

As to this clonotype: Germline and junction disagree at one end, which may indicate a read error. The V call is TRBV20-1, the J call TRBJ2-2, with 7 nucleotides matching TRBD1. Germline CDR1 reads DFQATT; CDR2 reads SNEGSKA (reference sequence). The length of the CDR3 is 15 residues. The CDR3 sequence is CSARNQGVNTGELSF. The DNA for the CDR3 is TGCAGTGCACGGAATCAGGGGGTGAACACCGGGGAGCTGTCTTTT.

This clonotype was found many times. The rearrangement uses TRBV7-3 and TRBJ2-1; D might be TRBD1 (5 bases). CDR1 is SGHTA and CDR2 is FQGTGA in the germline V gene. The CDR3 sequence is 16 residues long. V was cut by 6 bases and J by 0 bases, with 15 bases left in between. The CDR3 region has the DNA TGTGCCAGCAGTCACAGGAAGGCGAGCTCCTACAATGAGCAGTTCTTC. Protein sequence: CASSHRKASSYNEQFF.

In DNA form, the CDR3 reads TGTGCCACCAGCAGTTGGGACAATGAGCAGTTCTTC. This translates into CATSSWDNEQFF. The J gene is TRBJ2-1, the V gene TRBV15; D is ambiguous. Germline CDR1 and CDR2: LNHNV and YYDKDF (reference sequence). Trimming took 3 bases from V and 5 from J, leaving 5 bases between them. This CDR3 region has 12 residues.

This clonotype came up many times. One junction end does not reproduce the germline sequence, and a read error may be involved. The CDR3 region has the DNA TGTGCCAGTAGCGTCTTAGGCGGAAGTCTCTCTGGAGACACCATATATTTT. Translating it yields CASSVLGGSLSGDTIYF. The rearrangement links TRBV19 to TRBJ1-3; no clear D gene. This CDR3 has 17 amino acids. Germline CDR1 is LNHDA and CDR2 is SQIVND (reference sequence).

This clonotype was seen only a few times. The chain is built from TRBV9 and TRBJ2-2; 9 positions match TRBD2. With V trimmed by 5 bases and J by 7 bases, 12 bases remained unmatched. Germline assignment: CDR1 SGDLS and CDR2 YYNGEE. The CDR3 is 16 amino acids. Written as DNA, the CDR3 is TGTGCCAGCAGTATTAGCGGGAGTGGGGTCAGCGGGGAGCTGTTTTTT. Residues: CASSISGSGVSGELFF.

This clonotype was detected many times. The CDR3 DNA reads TGTGCCAGCAGTTTGACAGGGAGTGGAAATACGCAGTATTTT. Protein: CASSLTGSGNTQYF. This chain joins TRBV14 and TRBJ2-3, with 7 bases that match TRBD1. The V gene end was trimmed by 6 bases and the J gene end by 7 bases; junction bases not matched to a gene: 10. Germline V gene sequence: CDR1 SGHDN, CDR2 FVKESK. The CDR3 sequence is 14 residues long.

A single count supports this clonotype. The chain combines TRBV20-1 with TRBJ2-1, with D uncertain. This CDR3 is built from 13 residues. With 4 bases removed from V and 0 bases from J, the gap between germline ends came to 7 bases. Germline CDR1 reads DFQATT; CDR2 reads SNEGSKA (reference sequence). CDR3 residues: CSAKISSYNEQFF. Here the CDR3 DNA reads TGCAGTGCTAAAATTAGCTCCTACAATGAGCAGTTCTTC.

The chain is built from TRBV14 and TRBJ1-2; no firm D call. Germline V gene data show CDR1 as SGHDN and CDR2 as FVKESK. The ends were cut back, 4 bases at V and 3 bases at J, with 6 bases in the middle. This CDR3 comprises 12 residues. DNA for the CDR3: TGTGCCAGCAGCCCAATGGACTATGGCTACACCTTC. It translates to CASSPMDYGYTF.

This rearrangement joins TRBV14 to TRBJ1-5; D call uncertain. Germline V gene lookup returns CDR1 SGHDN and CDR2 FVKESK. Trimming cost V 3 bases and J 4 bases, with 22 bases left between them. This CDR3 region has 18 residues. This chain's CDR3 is CASSQEAAGQARNQPQHF. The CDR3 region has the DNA TGTGCCAGCAGCCAGGAGGCGGCAGGCCAGGCTAGGAATCAGCCCCAGCATTTT.

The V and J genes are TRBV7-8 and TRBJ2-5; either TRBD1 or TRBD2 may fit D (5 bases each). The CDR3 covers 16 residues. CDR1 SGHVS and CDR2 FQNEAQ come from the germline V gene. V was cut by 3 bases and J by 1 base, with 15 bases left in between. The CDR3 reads CASSLGPEELQETQYF. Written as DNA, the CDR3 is TGTGCCAGCAGCTTGGGACCCGAGGAACTCCAAGAGACCCAGTACTTC.

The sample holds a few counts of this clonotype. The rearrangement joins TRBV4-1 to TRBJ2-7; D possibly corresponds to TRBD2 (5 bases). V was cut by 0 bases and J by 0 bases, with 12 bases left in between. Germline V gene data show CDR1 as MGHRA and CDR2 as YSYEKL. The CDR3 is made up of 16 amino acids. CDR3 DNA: TGCGCCAGCAGCCAAGAGGTGAGGGCCAGCTCCTACGAGCAGTACTTC. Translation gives CASSQEVRASSYEQYF.

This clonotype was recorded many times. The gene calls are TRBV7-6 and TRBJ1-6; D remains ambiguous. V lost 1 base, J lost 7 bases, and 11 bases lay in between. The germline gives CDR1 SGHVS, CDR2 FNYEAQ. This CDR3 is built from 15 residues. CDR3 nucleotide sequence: TGTGCCAGCAGCTTAGAGGGTGCGAGGAATTCACCCCTCCACTTT. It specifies CASSLEGARNSPLHF.

CDR3 protein: CASSRGVNEQFF. CDR3 nucleotide sequence: TGTGCCAGCAGTCGTGGGGTGAATGAGCAGTTCTTC. The chain couples TRBV27 to TRBJ2-1; D not resolved. The CDR3 has 12 residues. Germline CDR1 MNHEY, CDR2 SMNVEV (reference sequence). V was pared by 5 bases and J by 7 bases, with 9 bases between.

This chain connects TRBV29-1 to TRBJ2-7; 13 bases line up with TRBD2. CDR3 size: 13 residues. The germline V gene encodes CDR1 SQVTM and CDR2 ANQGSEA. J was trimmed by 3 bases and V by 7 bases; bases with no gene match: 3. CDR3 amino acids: CSGRTSGSYEQYF. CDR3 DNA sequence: TGCAGCGGAAGGACTAGCGGGAGCTACGAGCAGTACTTC.

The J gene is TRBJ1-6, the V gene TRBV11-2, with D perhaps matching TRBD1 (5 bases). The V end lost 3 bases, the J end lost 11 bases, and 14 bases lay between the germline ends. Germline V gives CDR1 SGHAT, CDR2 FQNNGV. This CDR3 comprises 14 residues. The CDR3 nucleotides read TGTGCCAGCAGCTTGGACACTTCGAATACACCCCTCCACTTT. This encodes CASSLDTSNTPLHF.

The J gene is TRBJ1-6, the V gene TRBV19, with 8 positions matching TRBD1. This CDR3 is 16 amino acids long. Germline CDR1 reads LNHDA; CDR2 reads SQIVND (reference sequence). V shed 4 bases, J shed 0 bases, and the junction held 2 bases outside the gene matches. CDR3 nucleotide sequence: TGTGCCAGTAGTAGAACAGGGGGCTCCTATAATTCACCCCTCCACTTT. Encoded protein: CASSRTGGSYNSPLHF.